A selection of T cell receptor beta chains follows, all from one sample in a study of identifying expanded T cells in peripheral blood. The method was immunoSEQ multiplex PCR; TCRdb's version includes in-frame clones alone and lacks a portion of them. Found here are approximately 90,000 clones, approximately 85% of them singletons; the top ten hold roughly 4.4%. The sample was blood. The source is a person aged 18-70 years in good health. Both conserved end residues are part of each CDR3. Fields, in order: CDR3 DNA, CDR3 protein, V gene, D gene, clone size, J gene. D genes are given only for firm matches. A clone size is listed for some rows: how often the clone was seen (once, few, many), or a class if it is expanded.

TGTGCCAGCAGCCCCGTCGAGACGGGCACAGATACGCAGTATTTT	CASSPVETGTDTQYF	TRBV9	.	.	TRBJ2-3
TGTGCCAGCAGCCCTAGCGGGGGGTACCAAGAGACCCAGTACTTC	CASSPSGGYQETQYF	TRBV9	TRBD2	.	TRBJ2-5
TGTGCCAGCAGCGCCTCGACGGGCGGGGGGGCCGGTGAGCAGTTCTTC	CASSASTGGGAGEQFF	TRBV9	TRBD2	.	TRBJ2-1
TGTGCCAGCAGACCGGGACCGGGGCTAGATACGCAGTATTTT	CASRPGPGLDTQYF	TRBV2	.	.	TRBJ2-3
TGTGCCAACACGAACTATAACACCAAGGGGGACTATGGCTACACCTTC	CANTNYNTKGDYGYTF	TRBV7-9	.	.	TRBJ1-2
TGTGCCAGCAGCCGGGACCCAGCAGATACGCAGTATTTT	CASSRDPADTQYF	TRBV11-2	.	.	TRBJ2-3
TGTGCCAGTAGGGAGGACAGGTCTGGGGCCAACGTCCTGACTTTC	CASREDRSGANVLTF	TRBV19	TRBD1	.	TRBJ2-6
TGCAGCGTTGGGTACAGAAACTATGGCTACACCTTC	CSVGYRNYGYTF	TRBV29-1	.	.	TRBJ1-2
TGTGCCATCAGCGCCACTTCCCCCGAGCAGTACTTC	CAISATSPEQYF	TRBV10-3	.	.	TRBJ2-7
TGTGCCAGCAGCCAAGGACCCCGTGGAAATGAGCAGTTCTTC	CASSQGPRGNEQFF	TRBV5-6	.	.	TRBJ2-1
TGTGCCAGCAGCCAAGACGTTAACTATGGCTACACCTTC	CASSQDVNYGYTF	TRBV14	.	.	TRBJ1-2
TGTGCCAGCAGTTCCCATCGGGGTATGCATGGCTACACCTTC	CASSSHRGMHGYTF	TRBV6-5	.	.	TRBJ1-2
TGTGCCAGCAGTTACCTGACAGGGGGCAACACTGAAGCTTTCTTT	CASSYLTGGNTEAFF	TRBV6-5	TRBD1	.	TRBJ1-1
TGTGCCAGCAGCAATACCCGACAGGGTAGTTATGGCTACACCTTC	CASSNTRQGSYGYTF	TRBV7-9	TRBD1	.	TRBJ1-2
TGTGCCAGTAGTATTTGGGGATGGACGGTCCGAAGGGAATCGGACTATGGCTACACCTTC	CASSIWGWTVRRESDYGYTF	TRBV19	.	.	TRBJ1-2
TGTGCCAGCAGCTCCGGACTAGTCTACAATGAGCAGTTCTTC	CASSSGLVYNEQFF	TRBV7-2	TRBD2	.	TRBJ2-1
TGCAGTGCAACCGACTATGGCTACACCTTC	CSATDYGYTF	TRBV20-1	.	.	TRBJ1-2
TGTGCCAGCAAGAGACAGGGGAACAATGAGCAGTTCTTC	CASKRQGNNEQFF	TRBV6-5	TRBD1	.	TRBJ2-1
TGTGCCAGCACCTCGGCGGAGGGGCCAAACACCATATATTTT	CASTSAEGPNTIYF	TRBV11-3	.	.	TRBJ1-3
TGTGCCAGCAGCCTAGGACCCACCCCCTACGAGCAGTACTTC	CASSLGPTPYEQYF	TRBV5-5	.	few	TRBJ2-7
TGTGCCAGCAGCCCCCAAGGCTCCTATAATTCACCCCTCCACTTT	CASSPQGSYNSPLHF	TRBV7-2	.	.	TRBJ1-6
TGTGCCAGCAGCCTCCTAGCGGCAGATACGCAGTATTTT	CASSLLAADTQYF	TRBV5-6	TRBD2	.	TRBJ2-3
TGTGCCTGGAGTCCGCCCGCAGCCTTCAACTATGGCTACACCTTC	CAWSPPAAFNYGYTF	TRBV30	.	.	TRBJ1-2
TGTGCCAGCAGTTTTTTTGGGGCGGGGGACATTCAGTACTTC	CASSFFGAGDIQYF	TRBV27	TRBD2	.	TRBJ2-4
TGTGCCACCAGCACGTTGGAGGGGGCGTACGGTGGCTACACCTTC	CATSTLEGAYGGYTF	TRBV15	TRBD1	few	TRBJ1-2
TGCGCCAGCAGTCGGGCCGACAGGCATAATTCACCCCTCCACTTT	CASSRADRHNSPLHF	TRBV23-1	.	.	TRBJ1-6
TGCAGCGTTGGCAGCTCCTACGAGCAGTACTTC	CSVGSSYEQYF	TRBV29-1	.	.	TRBJ2-7
TGTGCCAGCAGCTCGGACATTGGGTACACTGAAGCTTTCTTT	CASSSDIGYTEAFF	TRBV7-2	.	.	TRBJ1-1
TGTGCCAGCAGCTTGAGGTGGCAGGCCCGCCCGTACGAGCAGTACTTC	CASSLRWQARPYEQYF	TRBV5-6	.	.	TRBJ2-7
TGTGCCCGAGGGTCGGTATGGACTGAAGCTTTCTTT	CARGSVWTEAFF	TRBV30	.	.	TRBJ1-1
TGTGCCAGCAGCTTGGACGGGGGGGCCGTAAATGAGCAGTTCTTC	CASSLDGGAVNEQFF	TRBV7-7	TRBD2	.	TRBJ2-1
TGTGCCAGCAGTTGGGGGGACAGGGTCTCTGGAAACACCATATATTTT	CASSWGDRVSGNTIYF	TRBV2	TRBD1	.	TRBJ1-3
TGTGCCAGCAGCTTAGCGGGTATTGGGGAGCTGTTTTTT	CASSLAGIGELFF	TRBV7-9	.	.	TRBJ2-2
TGCAGCGTTGGGGGCACAGATACGCAGTATTTT	CSVGGTDTQYF	TRBV29-1	.	.	TRBJ2-3
TGTGCCAGCAGTGGGGGGAAGGGTAGGAGCAACTATGGCTACACCTTC	CASSGGKGRSNYGYTF	TRBV6-1	.	.	TRBJ1-2
TGTGCCAGCAGCCTCAGGGAGAACACTGAAGCTTTCTTT	CASSLRENTEAFF	TRBV2	.	few	TRBJ1-1
TGTGCCAGCAGCTACGGACAGTTAGAAGCTTTCTTT	CASSYGQLEAFF	TRBV7-9	.	.	TRBJ1-1
TGCGCCAGCAGCCCTTTACCGACAGGACGAATGGGCTACACCTTC	CASSPLPTGRMGYTF	TRBV4-1	.	.	TRBJ1-2
TGTGCCAGCAGCCGCAGACAGGCCATGAACACTGAAGCTTTCTTT	CASSRRQAMNTEAFF	TRBV7-2	.	.	TRBJ1-1
TGTGCCATCACCAGCGGACTAGCGGGGTACGAGCAGTACTTC	CAITSGLAGYEQYF	TRBV10-3	TRBD2	.	TRBJ2-7
TGTGCCAGCAGCTTAGGGGGGACAGCTAACTATGGCTACACCTTC	CASSLGGTANYGYTF	TRBV11-2	TRBD1	.	TRBJ1-2
TGTGCCAGCAGTTACTCGGTTCTAGCAACTAATGAAAAACTGTTTTTT	CASSYSVLATNEKLFF	TRBV6-5	.	.	TRBJ1-4
TGTGCCAGCAGTCTCCCGGTATCAGGGCCGCAGCCCCAGCATTTT	CASSLPVSGPQPQHF	TRBV6-5	.	.	TRBJ1-5
TGTGCCAGCAGTGTCGGTTGGGGGGCATACAATGAGCAGTTCTTC	CASSVGWGAYNEQFF	TRBV2	.	.	TRBJ2-1
TGTGCCAGCAGCTTAGGACAGGGCAATGAGCAGTTCTTC	CASSLGQGNEQFF	TRBV7-3	TRBD1	once	TRBJ2-1
TGTGCCTGGAGTGTATCCGAGACCCAGTACTTC	CAWSVSETQYF	TRBV30	.	.	TRBJ2-5
TGCGCCAGCAGCCAAGGCGACTCTGGAAACACCATATATTTT	CASSQGDSGNTIYF	TRBV4-1	.	.	TRBJ1-3
TGTGCCAGTAGCCCCGGCGCGGGTTTTGGGGGCGAAAAACTGTTTTTT	CASSPGAGFGGEKLFF	TRBV19	.	many	TRBJ1-4
TGTGCCAGTAACGACAGAAATCAGCCCCAGCATTTT	CASNDRNQPQHF	TRBV19	.	once	TRBJ1-5
TGCAGCGTTGAAGGGTACCGGGCGTCAACCTACAATGAGCAGTTCTTC	CSVEGYRASTYNEQFF	TRBV29-1	.	.	TRBJ2-1
TGTGCCAGCAGTGAAGAAAGCTTTAGCGATTACAATGAGCAGTTCTTC	CASSEESFSDYNEQFF	TRBV6-1	.	once	TRBJ2-1
TGCGCCAGCAGTCAATTAACTCAGGGGGCTGGAGAAAAACTGTTTTTT	CASSQLTQGAGEKLFF	TRBV23-1	TRBD1	.	TRBJ1-4
TGTGCCAGCAGCTCGGGGACGGCCCAAGAGACCCAGTACTTC	CASSSGTAQETQYF	TRBV7-9	.	.	TRBJ2-5
TGTGCCAGCAGCTATACTAGCGGGGGCTATACGCAGTATTTT	CASSYTSGGYTQYF	TRBV11-2	TRBD2	.	TRBJ2-3
TGTGCCAGCAGCCCCGGGGAAACTCAGCCCCAGCATTTT	CASSPGETQPQHF	TRBV7-9	.	few	TRBJ1-5
TGTGCCAGCAGTCCAGGTGGCAGGGGATCACCCCTCCACTTT	CASSPGGRGSPLHF	TRBV27	.	.	TRBJ1-6
TGTGCCAGCAGCCCCAACGGCGAGCCTAGCGGGGGAGAGACCCAGTACTTC	CASSPNGEPSGGETQYF	TRBV11-2	TRBD2	once	TRBJ2-5
TGTGCCAGCAGCTTTGTAGGGAACGGACGACAAATTAATGAGCAGTTCTTC	CASSFVGNGRQINEQFF	TRBV11-3	.	.	TRBJ2-1
TGTGCCAGCAGTGTAGTTCTGGGGGGCAGTGGTGAAGCTTTCTTT	CASSVVLGGSGEAFF	TRBV2	.	.	TRBJ1-1
TGTGCCAGCAGCCCAAACTGGGTTAACTATGGCTACACCTTC	CASSPNWVNYGYTF	TRBV6-5	.	.	TRBJ1-2